This entry concerns a single T cell receptor beta chain. Its antigen is not identified. The sample belongs to a study of cytomegalovirus exposure and HLA in healthy donors. The germline V gene has CDR1 SGHRS and CDR2 YFSETQ. This CDR3 has 15 amino acids. J gave up 1 base and V 2 bases, and 5 bases lay outside the gene matches. All donors participated as healthy donors of bone marrow. PCR involved 60 Vbeta and 13 Jbeta primers. Authors' analysis steps: Tens of millions of unique TCR beta chains, 10 million to 14 million shared, were counted in a later analysis. Some clones are missing from TCRdb's copy, which holds only in-frame ones; the method was immunoSEQ multiplex PCR. The V and J calls and clone size are taken from that table; D and trimming were inferred from the DNA. The profile shows 150,000 to 200,000 clones, roughly 78% of them singletons. Study observations and caveats: At a 0.05 false discovery rate, a later analysis found 18,000 or so TCR beta sequences to be associated with HLA alleles. In vitro checks showed that three CMV-associated chains really do target CMV antigens.

This TCR derives from a woman aged 40 to 50 in good health and CMV-seronegative. Material: PBMCs. The V gene is TRBV5-1, the J gene TRBJ1-1; 7 positions match TRBD1. The CDR3 DNA reads as TGCGCCAGCAGCTTTACGTCAGGGGGGAACACTGAAGCTTTCTTT. Its translation: CASSFTSGGNTEAFF.